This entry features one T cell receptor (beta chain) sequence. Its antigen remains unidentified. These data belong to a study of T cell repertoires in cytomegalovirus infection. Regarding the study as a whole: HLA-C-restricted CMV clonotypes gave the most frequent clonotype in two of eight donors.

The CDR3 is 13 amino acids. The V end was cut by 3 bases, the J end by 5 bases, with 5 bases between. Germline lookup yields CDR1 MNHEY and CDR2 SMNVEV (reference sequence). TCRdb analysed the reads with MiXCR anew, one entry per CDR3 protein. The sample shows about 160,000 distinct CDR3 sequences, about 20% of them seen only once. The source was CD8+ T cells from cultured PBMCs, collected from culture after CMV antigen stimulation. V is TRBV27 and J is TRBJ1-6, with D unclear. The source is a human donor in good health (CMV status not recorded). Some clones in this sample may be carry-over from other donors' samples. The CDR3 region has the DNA TGTGCCAGCAGTTTCACAAATAATTCACCCCTCCACTTT. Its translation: CASSFTNNSPLHF.